Sequencing of this T cell receptor (beta chain) was carried out in a study of blood T cell repertoires in COVID-19. The length of the CDR3 is 15 residues. V was clipped by 3 bases and J by 1 base, with 12 bases between them. Germline assignment: CDR1 ENHRY and CDR2 SYGVKD. Authors' analysis steps: By means of reference gene primer amplification, nucleated cell counts were estimated. Only in-frame clones appear in the TCRdb table, and some are missing; sequencing was by immunoSEQ multiplex PCR. The V and J calls and clone size come from that table; D and trimming were worked out from the DNA. The repertoire holds some 31,000 clones, with 90% as singletons.

The TCR sequence derives from a human donor in a cohort sampled during active COVID-19. Sequences were obtained from peripheral blood. The chain uses TRBV10-3 and TRBJ1-1; D is perhaps TRBD1 (5 bases). This CDR3 is CAISDQGAGNTEAFF. CDR3 coding DNA: TGTGCCATCAGTGACCAGGGAGCGGGGAACACTGAAGCTTTCTTT.